This is a list of T cell receptor beta chains from one sample in a study of cytomegalovirus exposure and HLA in healthy donors. Measured with immunoSEQ multiplex PCR; TCRdb has only the in-frame clones, and not every one. The top ten clones hold about 6% of a sample with about 200,000 clones, about 80% of them seen once. The sequenced sample consisted of PBMCs. The source of these receptors is a man aged 35 to 55 in good health and CMV-seropositive. Both conserved end residues are part of each CDR3. The order of the fields is CDR3 DNA, CDR3 protein, V gene, J gene, D gene, clone size, CDR3 length. The D gene is left open where the match is weak. Only some rows state a clone size, as once, few, many or a class for expanded clones.

cdr3_nt: TGCGCCAGCAGGACTAGCGGGAAACCAGATACGCAGTATTTT
cdr3_aa: CASRTSGKPDTQYF
v_call: TRBV6-6
j_call: TRBJ2-3
d_call: TRBD2
clone_size: .
cdr3_length: 14

cdr3_nt: TGTGCCAGCAGTGAGGGACAGGCAGCAACTAATGAAAAACTGTTTTTT
cdr3_aa: CASSEGQAATNEKLFF
v_call: TRBV6-1
j_call: TRBJ1-4
d_call: TRBD1
clone_size: .
cdr3_length: 16

cdr3_nt: TGTGCCAGCAGTGAATGGCCTACGCAGCGGGAGGGTGGCAATGAGCAGTTCTTC
cdr3_aa: CASSEWPTQREGGNEQFF
v_call: TRBV6-1
j_call: TRBJ2-1
d_call: TRBD2
clone_size: .
cdr3_length: 18

cdr3_nt: TGTGCCAGCAGCTCCTTGACTAGCGGGAGGGGACTGGGGGGCCTGGAGACCCAGTACTTC
cdr3_aa: CASSSLTSGRGLGGLETQYF
v_call: TRBV7-6
j_call: TRBJ2-5
d_call: TRBD2
clone_size: .
cdr3_length: 20

cdr3_nt: TGTGCCAGCAGTTTAAGGGGGACAGGGGGAAACACCATATATTTT
cdr3_aa: CASSLRGTGGNTIYF
v_call: TRBV27
j_call: TRBJ1-3
d_call: TRBD1
clone_size: .
cdr3_length: 15

cdr3_nt: TGTGCCACCAGCAGAGATCTCGGCGGGGGCGCTTTCTTT
cdr3_aa: CATSRDLGGGAFF
v_call: TRBV15
j_call: TRBJ1-1
d_call: .
clone_size: .
cdr3_length: 13

cdr3_nt: TGTGCCAGTAGTAGGGTGGCTGGACAGGGGAACACTGAAGCTTTCTTT
cdr3_aa: CASSRVAGQGNTEAFF
v_call: TRBV19
j_call: TRBJ1-1
d_call: TRBD1
clone_size: .
cdr3_length: 16

cdr3_nt: TGTGCCAGCAGTGACGCTGGGGGACTCGCCCGAAACACCATATATTTT
cdr3_aa: CASSDAGGLARNTIYF
v_call: TRBV25-1
j_call: TRBJ1-3
d_call: .
clone_size: once
cdr3_length: 16

cdr3_nt: TGTGCCAGTAGAATCGCCGGCCAGGGGAACACTGAAGCTTTCTTT
cdr3_aa: CASRIAGQGNTEAFF
v_call: TRBV19
j_call: TRBJ1-1
d_call: .
clone_size: .
cdr3_length: 15

cdr3_nt: TGTGCCAGCAGCTTAGCAGGGGTGCTGAACACTGAAGCTTTCTTT
cdr3_aa: CASSLAGVLNTEAFF
v_call: TRBV11-1
j_call: TRBJ1-1
d_call: .
clone_size: .
cdr3_length: 15

cdr3_nt: TGTGCCAGCAGCTTACCACTAGCGTTTGGGTGGGTCTTTGGTAATGAGCAGTTCTTC
cdr3_aa: CASSLPLAFGWVFGNEQFF
v_call: TRBV13
j_call: TRBJ2-1
d_call: TRBD2
clone_size: once
cdr3_length: 19

cdr3_nt: TGTGCCAGCAGCCTGAGCGGGCTCACCTACGAGCAGTACTTC
cdr3_aa: CASSLSGLTYEQYF
v_call: TRBV5-6
j_call: TRBJ2-7
d_call: .
clone_size: .
cdr3_length: 14

cdr3_nt: TGTGCCAGCAGTTTCGCGGGGGACAGGGCTACTTTAACTAACTATGGCTACACCTTC
cdr3_aa: CASSFAGDRATLTNYGYTF
v_call: TRBV27
j_call: TRBJ1-2
d_call: TRBD1
clone_size: .
cdr3_length: 19

cdr3_nt: TGCAGCGTTGAAGATCGGGCGGGAGCCCTTACCGGGGAGCTGTTTTTT
cdr3_aa: CSVEDRAGALTGELFF
v_call: TRBV29-1
j_call: TRBJ2-2
d_call: TRBD2
clone_size: few
cdr3_length: 16

cdr3_nt: TGTGCCAGCAGTTCCCCCGGGACGGGAGACCCCTCCCAGCATTTT
cdr3_aa: CASSSPGTGDPSQHF
v_call: TRBV27
j_call: TRBJ1-5
d_call: .
clone_size: .
cdr3_length: 15